One and the same sample provided the 29 T cell receptor beta chains below, sequenced in a study of blood T cell repertoires in COVID-19. Some clones are missing from TCRdb's copy, which holds only in-frame ones; the method was immunoSEQ multiplex PCR. The sample consists of roughly 300,000 clones, over 75% of them appearing once. The sequenced sample was peripheral blood. Receptors were obtained from a human donor in a cohort sampled during active COVID-19.

This chain joins TRBV28 and TRBJ1-4, with D unclear. V gave up 2 bases and J gave up 10 bases, with 8 bases separating them. Germline V gene data show CDR1 as MDHEN and CDR2 as SYDVKM. The CDR3 spans 12 residues. CDR3 region: CASSLTEGKLFF. CDR3 nucleotides: TGTGCCAGCAGTTTAACGGAGGGAAAACTGTTTTTT.

This rearrangement joins TRBV28 to TRBJ2-2; weak D call: TRBD2 (5 bases). Trimming took off 2 bases at V and 9 bases at J, with 13 bases between the two ends. This CDR3 is 14 amino acids long. From germline, CDR1 is MDHEN and CDR2 SYDVKM. CDR3 coding DNA: TGTGCCAGCAGTTTAGGCGGGCCAGAGAGGGAGCTGTTTTTT. Its protein product is CASSLGGPERELFF.

In this sample, this clone turned up once. This chain links TRBV6-5 with TRBJ2-7; a weak D match, TRBD1 (6 bases). Trimming shortened V by 4 bases and J by 2 bases, and 15 bases separated the two germline ends. CDR1 MNHEY and CDR2 SVGAGI come from the germline V gene. CDR3 length equals 15 residues. CDR3 protein: CASSSGITGTYEQYF. CDR3 DNA sequence: TGTGCCAGCAGTTCCGGTATAACAGGGACCTACGAGCAGTACTTC.

This clone appeared once. The chain links TRBV7-6 to TRBJ1-1, with a tentative D call TRBD1 (5 bases). With 6 bases removed from V and 7 bases from J, the gap between germline ends came to 18 bases. Looked up from germline, CDR1 is SGHVS and CDR2 is FNYEAQ. The length of the CDR3 is 14 residues. CDR3 bases: TGTGCCAGCAGTTACTCCGACAGTTTAGTTGAAGCTTTCTTT. Translated: CASSYSDSLVEAFF.

The V gene is TRBV21-1, the J gene TRBJ2-7; the D call TRBD1 from the table was never checked on the DNA. TRBV21-1 is an annotated pseudogene. This CDR3 comprises 16 residues. This chain's CDR3 is CASSKGKRDRDYEQYF. The CDR3 coding sequence is TGTGCCAGCAGCAAAGGAAAGCGGGACAGGGACTACGAGCAGTACTTC.

The chain joins TRBV7-2 to TRBJ2-3, with TRBD2 matching over 7 bases. Trimming took 6 bases from V and 0 from J; bases not matched to a gene: 15. The V gene's germline CDR1 is SGHTA and CDR2 FQGNSA. The length of the CDR3 is 18 residues. CDR3 loop: CASRSPGGSLRSTDTQYF. In DNA, the CDR3 is TGTGCCAGCAGATCCCCAGGCGGGAGCCTAAGGAGCACAGATACGCAGTATTTT.

This clone appeared a few times. The rearrangement uses TRBV18 and TRBJ1-1; TRBD1 matches 10 bases. The CDR3 is made up of 16 amino acids. V was pared by 3 bases and J by 0 bases, with 4 bases of the junction left unmatched. CDR1 is KGHSH and CDR2 is LQKENI in the germline V gene. The chain's CDR3 is CASSPVGQGVNTEAFF. Written as DNA, the CDR3 is TGTGCCAGCTCACCTGTAGGACAGGGGGTGAACACTGAAGCTTTCTTT.

The rearrangement joins TRBV7-8 to TRBJ2-7, with D unresolved. The germline gives CDR1 SGHVS, CDR2 FQNEAQ. This CDR3 has 14 residues. The V gene lost 3 bases and the J gene lost 2 bases, with 11 bases spanning the gap. This CDR3 reads CASSFSATTYEQYF. The CDR3 DNA reads TGTGCCAGCAGCTTTTCAGCAACTACCTACGAGCAGTACTTC.

In this sample, this clone turned up once. V is TRBV15 and J is TRBJ1-5; weak D call: TRBD1 (5 bases). The CDR3 runs 19 residues. V gave up 1 base and J gave up 0 bases, with 19 bases separating them. Germline CDR1 is LNHNV and CDR2 is YYDKDF (reference sequence). Written as DNA, the CDR3 is TGTGCCACCAGCAGAGTTCGTGACAGCCGTGACCCTAGCAATCAGCCCCAGCATTTT. Amino acids: CATSRVRDSRDPSNQPQHF.

This chain connects TRBV27 to TRBJ2-3; 8 bases match TRBD2. From germline, CDR1 is MNHEY and CDR2 SMNVEV (reference sequence). The length of the CDR3 is 15 residues. J was trimmed by 3 bases and V by 5 bases; bases with no gene match: 7. CDR3 DNA sequence: TGTGCCAGCAGTCCCAGCGGGAGAGGGACAGATACGCAGTATTTT. Translation gives CASSPSGRGTDTQYF.

This rearrangement joins TRBV5-6 to TRBJ2-7; 9 nucleotides match TRBD1. The CDR3 is 15 amino acids. The V and J ends lost 3 bases and 6 bases, in that order; junction bases with no gene match: 10. From germline, CDR1 is SGHDT and CDR2 YYEEEE. CDR3 DNA: TGTGCCAGCAGCTATAAAAGGTCGGGACAGGGCGAGCAGTACTTC. As protein: CASSYKRSGQGEQYF.

This clone was detected ten times or more. The chain has TRBV6-6 and TRBJ2-1, with D tentatively TRBD2 (6 bases). The CDR3 extends over 11 amino acids. Trimming took off 6 bases at V and 12 bases at J, with 12 bases between the two ends. The germline V gene encodes CDR1 MNHNY and CDR2 SVGAGI (reference sequence). CDR3 region: CASSLAVLQFF. The CDR3 coding sequence is TGTGCCAGCAGCTTAGCGGTTTTGCAGTTCTTC.

This rearrangement joins TRBV4-2 to TRBJ2-7; TRBD2 matches 7 bases. Germline loops: CDR1 LGHNA, CDR2 YNFKEQ. V dropped 2 bases and J dropped 0; count of bases not matched to a gene: 7. The CDR3 runs to 16 residues. DNA of the CDR3: TGTGCCAGCAGCCAAACGGGGGGTGACAGCTCCTACGAGCAGTACTTC. As protein: CASSQTGGDSSYEQYF.

The sample holds a few counts of this clone. J is TRBJ1-2 and V is TRBV7-8, with D possibly TRBD1 on 6 matching bases. Germline V CDR1 and CDR2: SGHVS, FQNEAQ. The CDR3 covers 15 residues. V gave up 5 bases and J gave up 0 bases, with 13 bases separating them. CDR3 sequence (DNA): TGTGCCAGCAGCCCCCACAGGGTAGCTAACTATGGCTACACCTTC. Residues: CASSPHRVANYGYTF.

This chain's CDR3 is CASSTDSPSGYTF. DNA of the CDR3: TGTGCCAGCAGTACCGACAGCCCTTCGGGCTACACCTTC. This chain joins TRBV2 and TRBJ1-2, with D maybe TRBD1 (5 bases). Looked up from germline, CDR1 is SNHLY and CDR2 is FYNNEI. This CDR3 spans 13 amino acids. The ends were cut back, 5 bases at V and 8 bases at J, with 15 bases in the middle.

The CDR3 DNA reads TGTGCCAGCAGCCCGGGATACAGGGCTGGGGCCAACGTCCTGACTTTC. Amino acids: CASSPGYRAGANVLTF. The chain uses TRBV11-1 and TRBJ2-6; a weak D match, TRBD1 (6 bases). Looked up from germline, CDR1 is SGHAT and CDR2 is FQDESV (reference sequence). This CDR3 region has 16 residues. Trimming left V 5 bases short and J 2 bases short, with 13 bases between.

This rearrangement joins TRBV5-4 to TRBJ2-1; 9 bases fit TRBD2. The germline V gene has CDR1 SGHNT and CDR2 YYREEE (reference sequence). This CDR3 has 15 residues. The ends lost 4 bases at V and 4 bases at J; junction bases unmatched: 6. DNA of the CDR3: TGTGCCAGCAGCCAGGGACTAGCCAGATACAATGAGCAGTTCTTC. Translation: CASSQGLARYNEQFF.

The V gene is TRBV28, the J gene TRBJ2-7; D is unclear. This CDR3 region has 12 residues. The germline CDR1 and CDR2 sequences are MDHEN and SYDVKM. Between the trimmed V and J ends, which lost 5 bases and 6 bases, there was a span of 11 bases. The CDR3 bases are TGTGCCAGCAGTCAGACAAAGGTCGAGCAGTACTTC. Translation: CASSQTKVEQYF.

This clone turned up a few times. The chain combines TRBV7-9 with TRBJ1-2; TRBD1 is a possible D gene (5 bases). Germline V gene sequence: CDR1 SEHNR, CDR2 FQNEAQ (reference sequence). The CDR3 length is 14 residues. Trimming took 3 bases from V and 4 from J, leaving 12 bases between them. The chain's CDR3 is CASSLGGLSYGYTF. The DNA for the CDR3 is TGTGCCAGCAGCTTGGGGGGACTTTCCTATGGCTACACCTTC.

The chain carries TRBV30 and TRBJ2-1, with 9 bases identical to TRBD1. Trimming cost V 4 bases and J 2 bases; bases outside gene matches: 3. The CDR3 is made up of 14 amino acids. Germline V gene sequence: CDR1 GTSNPN, CDR2 SVGIG (reference sequence). This CDR3 reads CAWIQGAAYNEQFF. For the CDR3, the DNA is TGTGCCTGGATACAGGGGGCAGCCTACAATGAGCAGTTCTTC.

V is TRBV18 and J is TRBJ2-3; weak D call: TRBD2 (6 bases). The V gene lost 3 bases and the J gene lost 2 bases, with 21 bases spanning the gap. The CDR3 length is 18 residues. Looked up from germline, CDR1 is KGHSH and CDR2 is LQKENI. CDR3 residues: CASSPSPLTSRITDTQYF. The CDR3 DNA reads as TGTGCCAGCTCACCTAGCCCCCTTACTAGCAGAATCACAGATACGCAGTATTTT. The complete variable domain, with remaining parts taken from reference TRBV18 and TRBJ2-3, reads NAGVMQNPRHLVRRRGQEARLRCSPMKGHSHVYWYRQLPEEGLKFMVYLQKENIIDESGMPKERFSAEFPKEGPSILRIQQVVRGDSAAYFCASSPSPLTSRITDTQYFGPGTRLTVL.

This rearrangement joins TRBV14 to TRBJ2-1, with 7 bases lining up with TRBD2. The trim removed 6 bases at V and 12 bases at J, leaving 11 bases unmatched. The CDR3 spans 13 residues. Germline loops: CDR1 SGHDN, CDR2 FVKESK. The chain's CDR3 is CASSLRDYRPQFF. CDR3 sequence (DNA): TGTGCCAGCAGTCTCCGGGACTACAGACCGCAGTTCTTC.

The CDR3 DNA sequence: TGTGCCAGCAGCGTAGGGCAGGCTTATCAGCCCCAGCATTTT. Translated: CASSVGQAYQPQHF. The chain is built from TRBV9 and TRBJ1-5, with D hard to call. Germline CDR1 SGDLS, CDR2 YYNGEE. V was cut by 0 bases and J by 5 bases, with 9 bases left in between. This CDR3 is 14 amino acids long.

CDR3 bases: TGTGCCAGCTCACAGAATAGCGGAGGGGCGGAGACCCAGTACTTC. This encodes CASSQNSGGAETQYF. The chain uses TRBV18 and TRBJ2-5; tentative D call: TRBD2 (6 bases). Germline V CDR1 and CDR2: KGHSH, LQKENI. Trimming cost V 4 bases and J 5 bases, with 17 bases left between them. This CDR3 is 15 amino acids long.

This clone was picked up a small number of times. This rearrangement joins TRBV11-3 to TRBJ2-5, with TRBD2 matching 7 bases. Losses at the gene ends were 1 base for V and 3 bases for J; bases not matched to a gene: 2. The germline CDR1 and CDR2 sequences are SGHNT and YENEEA. The CDR3 loop spans 14 amino acids. The CDR3 DNA reads as TGTGCCAGCAGCTTAGGACTAGCAGAAGAGACCCAGTACTTC. Translated: CASSLGLAEETQYF.

The J gene is TRBJ1-1, the V gene TRBV19; 7 nucleotides match TRBD1. J was trimmed by 1 base and V by 10 bases; bases with no gene match: 9. CDR3 length: 14 residues. Germline values: CDR1 LNHDA, CDR2 SQIVND (reference sequence). The CDR3 reads CATRDRRRNTEAFF. Here the CDR3 DNA reads TGTGCCACCCGGGACAGACGCAGGAACACTGAAGCTTTCTTT.

This chain uses TRBV18 with TRBJ2-7; D possibly corresponds to TRBD1 (5 bases). This CDR3 has 14 amino acids. V gave up 2 bases and J gave up 1 base, with 9 bases separating them. Germline lookup yields CDR1 KGHSH and CDR2 LQKENI. The CDR3 nucleotides are TGTGCCAGCTCACCAGACAGCGATTCCTACGAGCAGTACTTC. It encodes CASSPDSDSYEQYF.

This chain links TRBV25-1 with TRBJ2-7; TRBD1 matches at 7 bases. CDR1 is MGHDK and CDR2 is SYGVNS in the germline V gene. This CDR3 comprises 15 residues. V trimming: 5 bases; J trimming: 3 bases; junction bases outside the gene matches: 10. The CDR3 region is CASSRRGLPYYEQYF. In DNA, the CDR3 is TGTGCCAGCAGTCGAAGGGGGCTCCCCTACTACGAGCAGTACTTC.

The rearrangement joins TRBV12-3 or TRBV12-4 to TRBJ2-1; D is uncertain. Deletions cut 3 bases from V and 6 bases from J, with 3 bases between. This CDR3 region has 11 residues. CDR3 DNA: TGTGCCAGCAGTTTGAGCAATGAGCAGTTCTTC. Protein product: CASSLSNEQFF.